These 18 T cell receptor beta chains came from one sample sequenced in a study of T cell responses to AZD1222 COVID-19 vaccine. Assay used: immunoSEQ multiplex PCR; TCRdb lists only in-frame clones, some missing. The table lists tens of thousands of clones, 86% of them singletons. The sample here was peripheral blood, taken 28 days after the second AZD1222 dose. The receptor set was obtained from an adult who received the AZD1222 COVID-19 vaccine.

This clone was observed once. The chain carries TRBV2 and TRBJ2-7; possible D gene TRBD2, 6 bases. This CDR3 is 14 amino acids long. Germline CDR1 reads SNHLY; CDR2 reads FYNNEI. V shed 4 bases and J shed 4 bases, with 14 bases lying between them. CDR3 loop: CASSVRTSGYEQYF. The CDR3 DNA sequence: TGTGCCAGCAGTGTCAGGACCAGCGGGTACGAGCAGTACTTC.

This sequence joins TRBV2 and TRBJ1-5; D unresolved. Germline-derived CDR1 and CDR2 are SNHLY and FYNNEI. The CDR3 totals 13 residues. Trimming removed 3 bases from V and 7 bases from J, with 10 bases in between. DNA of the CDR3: TGTGCCAGCAGTGACTTGATGGCCCAGCCCCAGCATTTT. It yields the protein CASSDLMAQPQHF.

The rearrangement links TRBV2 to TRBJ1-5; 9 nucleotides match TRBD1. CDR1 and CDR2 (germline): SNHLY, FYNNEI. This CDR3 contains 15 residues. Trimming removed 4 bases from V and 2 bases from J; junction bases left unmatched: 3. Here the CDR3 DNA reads TGTGCCAGCAGTGTGGGACAGGGAGGCAATCAGCCCCAGCATTTT. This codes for CASSVGQGGNQPQHF.

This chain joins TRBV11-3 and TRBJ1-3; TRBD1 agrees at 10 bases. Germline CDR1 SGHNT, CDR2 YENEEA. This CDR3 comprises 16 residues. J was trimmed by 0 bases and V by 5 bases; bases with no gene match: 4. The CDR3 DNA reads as TGTGCCAGCAGCCCGGGACAGGGGCTCTCTGGAAACACCATATATTTT. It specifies CASSPGQGLSGNTIYF.

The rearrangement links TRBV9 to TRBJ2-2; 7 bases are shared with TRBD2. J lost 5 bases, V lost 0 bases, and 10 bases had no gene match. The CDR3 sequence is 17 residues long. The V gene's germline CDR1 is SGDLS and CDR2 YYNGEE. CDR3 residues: CASSVGSGAGDTGELFF. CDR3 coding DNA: TGTGCCAGCAGCGTAGGATCAGGTGCGGGAGATACCGGGGAGCTGTTTTTT.

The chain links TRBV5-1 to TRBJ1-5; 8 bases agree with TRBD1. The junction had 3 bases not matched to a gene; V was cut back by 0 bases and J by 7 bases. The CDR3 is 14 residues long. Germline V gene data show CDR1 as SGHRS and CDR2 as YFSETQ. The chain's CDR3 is CASSLGQGSQPQHF. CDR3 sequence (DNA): TGCGCCAGCAGCTTGGGACAGGGGTCGCAGCCCCAGCATTTT.

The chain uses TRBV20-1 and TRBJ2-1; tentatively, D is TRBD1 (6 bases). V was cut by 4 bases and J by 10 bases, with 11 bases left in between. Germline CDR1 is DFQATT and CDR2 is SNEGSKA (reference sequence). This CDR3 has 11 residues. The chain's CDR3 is CSATGTREQFF. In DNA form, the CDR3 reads TGCAGTGCTACCGGGACAAGAGAGCAGTTCTTC.

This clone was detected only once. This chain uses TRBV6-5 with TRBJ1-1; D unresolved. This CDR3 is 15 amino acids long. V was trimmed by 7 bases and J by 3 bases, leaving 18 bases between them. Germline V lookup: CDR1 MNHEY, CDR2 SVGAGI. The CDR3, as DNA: TGTGCCAGCATCCCTCGGTTAGGGTCAGACACTGAAGCTTTCTTT. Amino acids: CASIPRLGSDTEAFF.

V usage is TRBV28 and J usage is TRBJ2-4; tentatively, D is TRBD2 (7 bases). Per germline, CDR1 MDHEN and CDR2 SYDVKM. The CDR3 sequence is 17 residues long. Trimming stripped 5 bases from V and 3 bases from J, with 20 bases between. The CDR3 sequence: CASSLPPGASGKNIQYF. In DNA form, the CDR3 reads TGTGCCAGCAGTCTGCCCCCGGGGGCTAGCGGCAAAAACATTCAGTACTTC.

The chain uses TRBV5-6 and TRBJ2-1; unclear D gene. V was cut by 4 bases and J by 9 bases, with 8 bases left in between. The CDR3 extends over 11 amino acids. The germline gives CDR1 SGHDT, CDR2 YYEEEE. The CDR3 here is CASSNGGEQFF. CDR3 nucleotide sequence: TGTGCCAGCAGCAATGGCGGTGAGCAGTTCTTC.

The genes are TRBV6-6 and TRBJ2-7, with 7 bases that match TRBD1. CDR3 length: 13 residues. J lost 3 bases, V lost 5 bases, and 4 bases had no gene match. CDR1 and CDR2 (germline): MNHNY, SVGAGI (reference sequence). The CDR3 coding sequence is TGTGCCAGCAGTCCGTACAGGGGCTACGAGCAGTACTTC. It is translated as CASSPYRGYEQYF.

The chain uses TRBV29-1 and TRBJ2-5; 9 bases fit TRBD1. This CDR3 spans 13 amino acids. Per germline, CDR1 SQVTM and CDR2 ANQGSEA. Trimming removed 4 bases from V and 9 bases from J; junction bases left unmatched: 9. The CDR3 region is CSVGDRASGAQYF. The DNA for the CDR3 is TGCAGCGTTGGGGACAGGGCCTCAGGTGCCCAGTACTTC.

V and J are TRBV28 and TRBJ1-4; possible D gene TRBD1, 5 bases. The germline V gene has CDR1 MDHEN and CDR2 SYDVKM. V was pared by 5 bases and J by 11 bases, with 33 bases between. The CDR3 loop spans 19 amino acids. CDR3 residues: CASSDGPGGPAGLRRKLFF. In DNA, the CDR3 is TGTGCCAGCAGTGACGGGCCGGGGGGACCGGCTGGGTTGCGGAGGAAACTGTTTTTT.

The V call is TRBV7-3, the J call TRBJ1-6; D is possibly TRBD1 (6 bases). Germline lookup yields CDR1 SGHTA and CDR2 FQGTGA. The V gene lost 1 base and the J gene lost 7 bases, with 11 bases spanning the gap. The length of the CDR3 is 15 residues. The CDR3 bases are TGTGCCAGCAGCTTAAGAACAGGGTGGAATTCACCCCTCCACTTT. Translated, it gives CASSLRTGWNSPLHF.

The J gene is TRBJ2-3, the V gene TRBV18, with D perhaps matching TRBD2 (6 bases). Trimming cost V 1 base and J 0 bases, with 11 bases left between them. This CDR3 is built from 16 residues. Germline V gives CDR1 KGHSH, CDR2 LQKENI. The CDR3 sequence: CASSPQLASSTDTQYF. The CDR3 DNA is TGTGCCAGCTCACCACAGCTAGCGAGTAGCACAGATACGCAGTATTTT.

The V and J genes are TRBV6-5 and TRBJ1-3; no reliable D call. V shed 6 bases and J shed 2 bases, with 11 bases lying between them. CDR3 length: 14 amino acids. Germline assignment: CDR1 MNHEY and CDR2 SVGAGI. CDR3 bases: TGTGCCAGCAGACCCCCGACTGCTGGAAACACCATATATTTT. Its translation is CASRPPTAGNTIYF.

This chain's CDR3 is CSAGVGYEQYF. CDR3 sequence (DNA): TGCAGCGCCGGTGTGGGTTACGAGCAGTACTTC. The J gene is TRBJ2-7, the V gene TRBV20-1; the D is unclear. This CDR3 contains 11 residues. CDR1 and CDR2 from the germline V gene are DFQATT and SNEGSKA (reference sequence).

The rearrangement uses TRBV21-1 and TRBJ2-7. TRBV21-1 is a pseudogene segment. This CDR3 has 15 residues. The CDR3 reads CASSKMGERSYEQYF. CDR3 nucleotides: TGTGCCAGCAGCAAAATGGGGGAGAGGTCCTACGAGCAGTACTTC.